The 3 T cell receptor beta chains below all came from one sample that was sequenced in a study of regulatory T cells in long-lasting Graves disease. Relying on iRepertoire HTBI primers and Arm-PCR of CDR3 regions, the team built TCR beta libraries. One entry per CDR3 protein, called by TCRdb with MiXCR from the multiplex PCR reads. The sample contains around 400,000 distinct CDR3 sequences, around 23% of which appear only once. Time point denoted: persistent/refractory GD, antithyroid drugs over 5 years with positive TRAb. Scientists built the TCR library using RNA that was extracted from PBMCs. The sequencing used peripheral blood mononuclear cells (PBMCs), collected when the disease was refractory, from a patient treated with antithyroid drugs. These receptors all stem from a female donor with Graves disease.

This clonotype came up many times. CDR3 region: CASSPGFEAFF. DNA of the CDR3: TGTGCCAGCTCACCGGGGTTTGAAGCTTTCTTT. The chain is built from TRBV18 and TRBJ1-1; D gene unclear. V shed 3 bases and J shed 7 bases, with 6 bases lying between them. The germline CDR1 and CDR2 sequences are KGHSH and LQKENI. The CDR3 runs 11 residues.

Many counts were recorded for this clonotype. The CDR3: CASSLTSGSQETQYF. The CDR3 nucleotides read TGTGCCAGCAGCTTAACTAGCGGGTCCCAAGAGACCCAGTACTTC. The rearrangement joins TRBV5-6 to TRBJ2-5; 9 nucleotides match TRBD2. The CDR3 totals 15 residues. Looked up from germline, CDR1 is SGHDT and CDR2 is YYEEEE. After removal of 2 bases from V and 1 base from J, the junction contained 3 bases not matched to a gene.

The chain has TRBV6-2 or TRBV6-3 and TRBJ2-4; no definite D call. Trimming stripped 6 bases from V and 1 base from J, with 10 bases between. This CDR3 has 14 residues. CDR1 is MNHEY, CDR2 SVGEGT, per germline. The CDR3 DNA reads TGTGCCAGCAGCGGGTTGGGGGCCAAAAACATTCAGTACTTC. Protein product: CASSGLGAKNIQYF.